A single sample gave rise to the 14 T cell receptor beta chains below, sequenced in a study of CD8 T cells in ankylosing spondylitis. TCRdb redid the calling of the 5' RACE reads with MiXCR, one entry per CDR3 protein. The sample has 250,000 or so distinct CDR3 sequences; about 10% are singletons. Sequenced: blood, either unsorted or a sorted T cell fraction (not recorded which). All receptors come from a male donor with ankylosing spondylitis or in good health (not recorded which).

This clonotype was counted many times. The chain joins TRBV6-5 to TRBJ2-3; 7 positions agree with TRBD2. Germline assignment: CDR1 MNHEY and CDR2 SVGAGI. The CDR3 covers 16 residues. The J segment lost 1 base and the V segment lost 0 bases, leaving 4 bases of the junction unmatched. The CDR3 sequence: CASSYSTAGGTDTQYF. The CDR3 DNA is TGTGCCAGCAGTTACTCGACGGCGGGGGGCACAGATACGCAGTATTTT.

This chain uses TRBV7-9 with TRBJ1-1; D gene uncertain. CDR3 length equals 15 residues. Germline V gives CDR1 SEHNR, CDR2 FQNEAQ (reference sequence). V was trimmed by 5 bases and J by 1 base, leaving 14 bases between them. CDR3 in amino acids: CASSRPRGWNTEAFF. The CDR3 region has the DNA TGTGCCAGCAGCCGCCCCCGTGGGTGGAACACTGAAGCTTTCTTT.

This clonotype appeared many times. The CDR3: CASSDNRDRTQYF. Written as DNA, the CDR3 is TGTGCCAGCAGTGACAACAGGGATCGTACGCAGTATTTT. The chain has TRBV2 and TRBJ2-3; tentatively, D is TRBD1 (6 bases). The CDR3 runs 13 residues. CDR1 SNHLY and CDR2 FYNNEI come from the germline V gene. V was clipped by 3 bases and J by 8 bases, with 12 bases between them.

This clonotype has more than one count but fewer than ten. V usage is TRBV4-1 and J usage is TRBJ2-3; 10 positions agree with TRBD2. The ends lost 3 bases at V and 3 bases at J; junction bases unmatched: 6. The germline V gene encodes CDR1 MGHRA and CDR2 YSYEKL. This CDR3 region has 16 residues. This CDR3 is CASSQAKREGTDTQYF. In DNA, the CDR3 is TGCGCCAGCAGCCAGGCAAAGCGGGAGGGAACAGATACGCAGTATTTT.

This clonotype has ten or more counts. The DNA of the CDR3 is TGCGCCAGCAGCCGAAGGACTAGCGGAAACACAGATACGCAGTATTTT. Translating it yields CASSRRTSGNTDTQYF. The rearrangement links TRBV5-1 to TRBJ2-3, with 10 bases aligning to TRBD2. CDR1 is SGHRS, CDR2 YFSETQ, per germline. Germline trimming cut 4 bases from V and 2 bases from J; bases unmatched to any gene: 7. The CDR3 consists of 16 residues. The complete variable domain, with remaining parts taken from reference TRBV5-1 and TRBJ2-3, reads KAGVTQTPRYLIKTRGQQVTLSCSPISGHRSVSWYQQTPGQGLQFLFEYFSETQRNKGNFPGRFSGRQFSNSRSEMNVSTLELGDSALYLCASSRRTSGNTDTQYFGPGTRLTVL.

This clonotype was seen many times. The J gene is TRBJ2-1, the V gene TRBV3-1; 11 bases map to TRBD2. Germline loops: CDR1 LGHDT, CDR2 YNNKEL (reference sequence). This CDR3 spans 14 amino acids. With 4 bases clipped from V and 6 bases from J, the junction kept 2 bases outside the gene matches. The CDR3 DNA follows: TGTGCCAGCAGCCCGACTAGCGGGGCCAATGAGCAGTTCTTC. Protein product: CASSPTSGANEQFF.

At least ten counts were recorded for this clonotype. The chain carries TRBV4-2 and TRBJ1-2; TRBD1 is a possible D gene (6 bases). This CDR3 region has 15 residues. V dropped 0 bases and J dropped 4 bases, with 12 bases sitting between them. CDR1 and CDR2 (germline): LGHNA, YNFKEQ. As DNA, the CDR3 is TGTGCCAGCAGCCAAGAGGCAGGGGAGGTCTATGGCTACACCTTC. Its protein product is CASSQEAGEVYGYTF.

This clonotype was found many times. V and J are TRBV27 and TRBJ2-1; D is undetermined. CDR1 MNHEY and CDR2 SMNVEV come from the germline V gene (reference sequence). CDR3 size: 16 residues. The V end was cut by 6 bases, the J end by 1 base, with 16 bases between. In nucleotides, the CDR3 is TGTGCCAGCAGGGGAACGTCGGCTTTTTCCTACAATGAGCAGTTCTTC. It codes for CASRGTSAFSYNEQFF.

With regard to this clonotype: The junction differs from germline at one of its ends, possibly a read error. This sequence joins TRBV3-1 and TRBJ2-5, with 10 bases lining up with TRBD2. The CDR3 has 16 amino acids. CDR1 is LGHDT and CDR2 is YNNKEL in the germline V gene (reference sequence). The CDR3 bases are TGTGCCAGCAGCCCCGCGCTAGCGGGGGTCTCAGAGACCCGGTACTTC. This translates into CASSPALAGVSETRYF.

This clonotype occurred many times. The rearrangement uses TRBV5-8 and TRBJ2-1, with 13 bases matching TRBD2. The CDR3 is made up of 16 amino acids. Germline V lookup: CDR1 SGHTS, CDR2 YDEGEE. V was clipped by 1 base and J by 8 bases; unmatched bases: 6. This CDR3 is CASSLRLAGGKYEQFF. The CDR3 nucleotides are TGTGCCAGCAGCTTGCGACTAGCGGGGGGTAAATATGAGCAGTTCTTC.

This clonotype was counted a few times. The genes are TRBV30 and TRBJ1-1, with no clear D. The CDR3 is 12 residues long. The germline gives CDR1 GTSNPN, CDR2 SVGIG (reference sequence). V lost 2 bases, J lost 5 bases, and 9 bases lay in between. As DNA, the CDR3 is TGTGCCTGGAGTAGGCTAGGGACTGAAGCTTTCTTT. This gives the protein CAWSRLGTEAFF.

This clonotype was seen ten or more times. The V and J genes are TRBV5-6 and TRBJ2-3; the D gene could be TRBD1 or TRBD2 (6 bases each). The CDR3 extends over 16 amino acids. V gave up 3 bases and J gave up 7 bases, with 21 bases separating them. Germline assignment: CDR1 SGHDT and CDR2 YYEEEE. Here the CDR3 reads CASSWGAAARLNTQYF. The CDR3 DNA sequence: TGTGCCAGCAGCTGGGGGGCAGCGGCCAGGCTTAATACGCAGTATTTT. The entire variable domain, with the rest obtained from reference TRBV5-6 and TRBJ2-3, is as follows: DAGVTQSPTHLIKTRGQQVTLRCSPKSGHDTVSWYQQALGQGPQFIFQYYEEEERQRGNFPDRFSGHQFPNYSSELNVNALLLGDSALYLCASSWGAAARLNTQYFGPGTRLTVL.

The table lists this clonotype with many counts. The chain has TRBV10-3 and TRBJ2-3; maybe TRBD2 (5 bases). Trimming pared 8 bases from V and 8 bases from J, leaving 23 bases between. The germline V gene encodes CDR1 ENHRY and CDR2 SYGVKD. The CDR3 consists of 15 residues. For the CDR3, the DNA is TGTGCCATCGGGGTGGGGTTGAGCGGAGAGGGTACGCAGTATTTT. It encodes CAIGVGLSGEGTQYF.

This clonotype appeared a few times. The chain has TRBV3-1 and TRBJ2-7; 7 bases are shared with TRBD2. This CDR3 comprises 16 residues. With 1 base clipped from V and 3 bases from J, the junction kept 9 bases outside the gene matches. Germline CDR1 and CDR2: LGHDT and YNNKEL (reference sequence). As DNA, the CDR3 is TGTGCCAGCAGCCAAGGAGGGAGGGAGGGCCGCTACGAGCAGTACTTC. It encodes CASSQGGREGRYEQYF.